A single TCR beta chain is shown here with its context. These data are taken from a study of blood T cell repertoires in COVID-19. Trimming cost V 2 bases and J 6 bases, with 13 bases left between them. Germline loops: CDR1 SEHNR, CDR2 FQNEAQ (reference sequence). This CDR3 spans 14 amino acids. Only in-frame clones appear in the TCRdb table, and some are missing; sequencing was by immunoSEQ multiplex PCR. The sample has 64,000 or so clones, around four fifths seen once; the top ten hold 10% to 15%. The sequence derives from a human donor in a cohort sampled during active COVID-19. The sample was peripheral blood. J is TRBJ1-1 and V is TRBV7-9; unclear D gene. The DNA of the CDR3 is TGTGCCAGCAGCTTACCGGGTGGGTTCGCTGAAGCTTTCTTT. Protein product: CASSLPGGFAEAFF.